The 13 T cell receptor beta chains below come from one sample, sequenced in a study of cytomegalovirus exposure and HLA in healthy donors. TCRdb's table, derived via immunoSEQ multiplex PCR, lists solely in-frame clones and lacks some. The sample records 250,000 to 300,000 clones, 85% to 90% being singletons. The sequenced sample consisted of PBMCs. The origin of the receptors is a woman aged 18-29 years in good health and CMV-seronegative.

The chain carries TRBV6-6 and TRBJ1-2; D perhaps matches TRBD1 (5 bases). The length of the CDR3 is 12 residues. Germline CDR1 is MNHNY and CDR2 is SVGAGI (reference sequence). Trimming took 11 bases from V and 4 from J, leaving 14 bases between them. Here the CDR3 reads CAAWGGVYGYTF. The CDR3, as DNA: TGTGCCGCATGGGGGGGGGTCTATGGCTACACCTTC.

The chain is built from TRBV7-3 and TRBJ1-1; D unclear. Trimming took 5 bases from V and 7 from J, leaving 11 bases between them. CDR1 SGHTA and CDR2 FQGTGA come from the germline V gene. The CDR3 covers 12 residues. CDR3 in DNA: TGTGCCAGCAGCCGTCCCGGCGGTGAAGCTTTCTTT. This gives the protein CASSRPGGEAFF.

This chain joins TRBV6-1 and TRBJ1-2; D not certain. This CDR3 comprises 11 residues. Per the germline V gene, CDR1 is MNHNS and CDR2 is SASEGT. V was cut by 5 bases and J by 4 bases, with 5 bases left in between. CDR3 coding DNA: TGTGCCAGCAGTTACGGCTATGGCTACACCTTC. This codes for CASSYGYGYTF.

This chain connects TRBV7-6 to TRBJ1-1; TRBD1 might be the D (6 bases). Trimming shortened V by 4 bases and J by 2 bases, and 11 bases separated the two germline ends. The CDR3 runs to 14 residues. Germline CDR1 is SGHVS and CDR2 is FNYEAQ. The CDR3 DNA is TGTGCCAGCAGCTCCCGAGGGGGAAACACTGAAGCTTTCTTT. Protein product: CASSSRGGNTEAFF.

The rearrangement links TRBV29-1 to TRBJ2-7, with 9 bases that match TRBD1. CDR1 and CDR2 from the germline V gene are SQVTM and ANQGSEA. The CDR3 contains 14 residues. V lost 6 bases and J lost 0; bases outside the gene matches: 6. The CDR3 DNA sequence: TGCAGCGTGGGACAGGGCCTATACTCCTACGAGCAGTACTTC. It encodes CSVGQGLYSYEQYF.

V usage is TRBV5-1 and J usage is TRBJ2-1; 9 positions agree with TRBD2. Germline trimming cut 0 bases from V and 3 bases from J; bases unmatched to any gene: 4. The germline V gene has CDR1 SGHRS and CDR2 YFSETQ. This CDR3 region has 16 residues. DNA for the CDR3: TGCGCCAGCAGCTTGGCTTCAGCGGGGGGCTACAATGAGCAGTTCTTC. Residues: CASSLASAGGYNEQFF.

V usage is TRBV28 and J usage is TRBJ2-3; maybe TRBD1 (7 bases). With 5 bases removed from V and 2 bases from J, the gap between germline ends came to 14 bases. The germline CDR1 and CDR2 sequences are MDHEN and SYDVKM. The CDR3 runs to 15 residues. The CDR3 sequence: CASSQQGTFTDTQYF. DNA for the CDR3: TGTGCCAGCAGTCAACAGGGGACTTTCACAGATACGCAGTATTTT.

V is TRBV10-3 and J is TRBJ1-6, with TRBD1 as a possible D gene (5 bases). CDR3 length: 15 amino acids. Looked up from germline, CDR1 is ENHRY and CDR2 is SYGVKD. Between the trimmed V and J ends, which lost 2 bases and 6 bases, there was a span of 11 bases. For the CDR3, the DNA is TGTGCCATCAGTGAGACGACAGCGATTAATTCACCCCTCCACTTT. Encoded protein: CAISETTAINSPLHF.

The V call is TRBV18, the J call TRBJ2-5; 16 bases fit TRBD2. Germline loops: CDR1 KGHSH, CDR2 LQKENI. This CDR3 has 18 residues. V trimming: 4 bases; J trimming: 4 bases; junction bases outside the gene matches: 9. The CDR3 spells CASSRNPGLAGGRETQYF. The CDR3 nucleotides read TGTGCCAGCTCACGGAATCCGGGACTAGCGGGGGGGCGAGAGACCCAGTACTTC.

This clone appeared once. CDR3 nucleotides: TGTGCCAGCAGTTACTCGTCAGGGTCGGGCACCGGGGAGCTGTTTTTT. As protein: CASSYSSGSGTGELFF. This chain connects TRBV6-5 to TRBJ2-2; possible D gene TRBD1, 5 bases. V lost 0 bases to trimming and J lost 4 bases, with 12 bases between them. The germline CDR1 and CDR2 sequences are MNHEY and SVGAGI. This CDR3 region has 16 residues.

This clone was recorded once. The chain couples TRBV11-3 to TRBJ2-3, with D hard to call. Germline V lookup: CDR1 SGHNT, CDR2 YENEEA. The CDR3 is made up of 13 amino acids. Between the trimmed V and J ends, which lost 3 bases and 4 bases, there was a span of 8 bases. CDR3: CASSLRLPDTQYF. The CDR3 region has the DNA TGTGCCAGCAGCTTGAGACTGCCAGATACGCAGTATTTT.

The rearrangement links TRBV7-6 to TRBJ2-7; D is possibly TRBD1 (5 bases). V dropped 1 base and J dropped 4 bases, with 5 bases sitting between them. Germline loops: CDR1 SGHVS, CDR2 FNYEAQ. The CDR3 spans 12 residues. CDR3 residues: CASSLGQYEQYF. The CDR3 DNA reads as TGTGCCAGCAGCTTAGGACAGTACGAGCAGTACTTC.

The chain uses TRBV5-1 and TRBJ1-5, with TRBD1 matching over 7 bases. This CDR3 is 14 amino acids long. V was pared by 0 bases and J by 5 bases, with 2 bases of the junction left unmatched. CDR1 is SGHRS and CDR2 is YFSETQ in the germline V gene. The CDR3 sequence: CASSLVGGDQPQHF. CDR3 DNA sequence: TGCGCCAGCAGCTTGGTAGGGGGCGATCAGCCCCAGCATTTT.